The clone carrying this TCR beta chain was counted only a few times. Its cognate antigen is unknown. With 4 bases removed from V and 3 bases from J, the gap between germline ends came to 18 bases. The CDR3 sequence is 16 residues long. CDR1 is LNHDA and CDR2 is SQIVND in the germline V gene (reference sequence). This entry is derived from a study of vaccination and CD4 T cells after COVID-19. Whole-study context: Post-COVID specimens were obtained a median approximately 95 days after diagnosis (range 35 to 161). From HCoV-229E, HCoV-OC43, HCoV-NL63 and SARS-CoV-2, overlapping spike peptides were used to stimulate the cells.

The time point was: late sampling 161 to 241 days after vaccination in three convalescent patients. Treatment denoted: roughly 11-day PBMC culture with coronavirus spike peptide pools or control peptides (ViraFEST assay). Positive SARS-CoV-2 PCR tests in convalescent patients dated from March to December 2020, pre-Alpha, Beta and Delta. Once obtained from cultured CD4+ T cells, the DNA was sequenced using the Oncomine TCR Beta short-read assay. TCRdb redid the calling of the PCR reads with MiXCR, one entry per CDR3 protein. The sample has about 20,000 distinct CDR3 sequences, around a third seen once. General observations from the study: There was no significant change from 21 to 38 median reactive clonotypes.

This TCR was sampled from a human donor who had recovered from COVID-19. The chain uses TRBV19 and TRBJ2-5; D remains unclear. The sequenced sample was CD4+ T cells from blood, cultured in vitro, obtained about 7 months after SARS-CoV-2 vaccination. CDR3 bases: TGTGCCAGTAGTACCTTTTCGACCTCAGCGAAAGAGACCCAGTACTTC. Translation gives CASSTFSTSAKETQYF. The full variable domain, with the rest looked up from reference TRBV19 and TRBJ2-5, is DGGITQSPKYLFRKEGQNVTLSCEQNLNHDAMYWYRQDPGQGLRLIYYSQIVNDFQKGDIAEGYSVSREKKESFPLTVTSAQKNPTAFYLCASSTFSTSAKETQYFGPGTRLLVL.